This passage covers 19 T cell receptor beta chains from one sample sequenced in a study of neurological immune-mediated disorders. Using its own MiXCR run on the 5' RACE reads, TCRdb lists one record per CDR3 protein. The sample includes 65,000 to 85,000 distinct CDR3 sequences, 3% to 4% of them seen just once. The sample comprised PBMCs. The receptors were sampled from a woman between 50 and 59 years old with multiple sclerosis.

This clonotype was observed at least ten times. V and J are TRBV3-1 and TRBJ2-5; D is uncertain. The ends were cut back, 2 bases at V and 5 bases at J, with 6 bases in the middle. Germline V gene sequence: CDR1 LGHDT, CDR2 YNNKEL (reference sequence). This CDR3 comprises 12 residues. CDR3 nucleotides: TGTGCCAGCAGCCAATCCAGGGAGACCCAGTACTTC. Its translation: CASSQSRETQYF.

This clonotype has at least ten counts. V and J are TRBV5-1 and TRBJ2-5, with D uncertain. The CDR3 consists of 13 residues. Trimming shortened V by 1 base and J by 1 base, and 5 bases separated the two germline ends. Looked up from germline, CDR1 is SGHRS and CDR2 is YFSETQ. The CDR3 bases are TGCGCCAGCAGCTTGAAAGTCCAAGAGACCCAGTACTTC. Translated: CASSLKVQETQYF.

This clonotype was counted ten times or more. The chain has TRBV5-1 and TRBJ2-2; the match to TRBD1 covers 7 bases. CDR3 length: 15 residues. Losses at the gene ends were 4 bases for V and 7 bases for J; bases not matched to a gene: 10. Germline V gene data show CDR1 as SGHRS and CDR2 as YFSETQ. The CDR3: CASSQSTGDSGELFF. The CDR3 nucleotides read TGCGCCAGCAGCCAATCCACAGGGGATAGCGGGGAGCTGTTTTTT. Combining the CDR3 with reference TRBV5-1 and TRBJ2-2 gives the whole variable domain KAGVTQTPRYLIKTRGQQVTLSCSPISGHRSVSWYQQTPGQGLQFLFEYFSETQRNKGNFPGRFSGRQFSNSRSEMNVSTLELGDSALYLCASSQSTGDSGELFFGEGSRLTVL.

This clonotype was seen a handful of times. A read error may explain this, as a much larger clone is one base away. The chain links TRBV20-1 to TRBJ2-3, with a tentative D call TRBD2 (6 bases). The ends were cut back, 5 bases at V and 2 bases at J, with 17 bases in the middle. Germline V CDR1 and CDR2: DFQATT, SNEGSKA (reference sequence). This CDR3 has 15 amino acids. CDR3 protein: CSADGARGDTDTQYF. For the CDR3, the DNA is TGCAGTGCTGACGGAGCGCGGGGAGACACAGATACGCAGTATTTT.

About this clonotype: One base away lies a much larger clone, so this may be a sequencing read error. Since the CDR3 does not end with the conserved phenylalanine or tryptophan, this likely comes from a read error. V gene TRBV5-1 combines with J gene TRBJ2-1, with 8 bases that match TRBD1. This CDR3 comprises 15 residues. The V gene's germline CDR1 is SGHRS and CDR2 YFSETQ. The junction had 10 bases not matched to a gene; V was cut back by 4 bases and J by 7 bases. CDR3 sequence reads: CASSDYRGDLNEQFY. The CDR3 DNA sequence: TGCGCCAGCAGCGATTACAGGGGGGACCTGAATGAGCAGTTCTAC.

There are many counts of this clonotype. This chain uses TRBV20-1 with TRBJ2-7; possible D gene TRBD2, 5 bases. CDR1 is DFQATT, CDR2 SNEGSKA, per germline (reference sequence). This CDR3 has 12 residues. Trimming pared 0 bases from V and 6 bases from J, leaving 9 bases between. The DNA for the CDR3 is TGCAGTGCTAGAGATTTGAGCGGCGAGCAGTACTTC. The encoded protein is CSARDLSGEQYF.

This clonotype was observed at least ten times. The chain employs TRBV20-1 and TRBJ2-2, with 13 nucleotides matching TRBD2. The CDR3 totals 16 residues. Germline CDR1 is DFQATT and CDR2 is SNEGSKA (reference sequence). V lost 5 bases and J lost 1; bases outside the gene matches: 4. CDR3 in DNA: TGCAGTGCTCCCACTAGCGGGGGGGGGAACACCGGGGAGCTGTTTTTT. This gives the protein CSAPTSGGGNTGELFF.

This clonotype was seen repeatedly, ten times or more. The chain joins TRBV12-3 or TRBV12-4 to TRBJ2-1; D is uncertain. The CDR3 length is 13 residues. V was trimmed by 2 bases and J by 5 bases, leaving 7 bases between them. As DNA, the CDR3 is TGTGCCAGCAGTTTAAGAACTGACAATGAGCAGTTCTTC. Translating it yields CASSLRTDNEQFF.

This clonotype was counted ten times or more. J is TRBJ2-6 and V is TRBV5-1; 9 bases map to TRBD1. J was trimmed by 0 bases and V by 3 bases; bases with no gene match: 7. Germline CDR1 reads SGHRS; CDR2 reads YFSETQ. The CDR3 covers 18 residues. CDR3 region: CASSWSGTGSSGANVLTF. The CDR3 coding sequence is TGCGCCAGCAGCTGGTCCGGGACAGGGTCCTCTGGGGCCAACGTCCTGACTTTC.

This clonotype was recorded many times. The V and J genes are TRBV20-1 and TRBJ1-1; the D gene is possibly TRBD1 (5 bases). Trimming removed 5 bases at V and 5 bases at J, with 18 bases between. The CDR3 length is 14 residues. CDR1 DFQATT and CDR2 SNEGSKA come from the germline V gene (reference sequence). The CDR3 reads CSAPPRPGGTEAFF. The CDR3 DNA sequence: TGCAGTGCTCCTCCCCGTCCTGGGGGGACTGAAGCTTTCTTT.

This clonotype was counted many times. The CDR3 DNA follows: TGCAGTGCTTCACTAGCGGGAGTGGAGACCCAGTACTTC. Its translation: CSASLAGVETQYF. V gene TRBV20-1 combines with J gene TRBJ2-5; 11 bases align to TRBD2. CDR3 length equals 13 residues. Germline V CDR1 and CDR2: DFQATT, SNEGSKA (reference sequence). The junction had 4 bases not matched to a gene; V was cut back by 5 bases and J by 5 bases.

This clonotype was seen repeatedly, ten times or more. This chain uses TRBV18 with TRBJ1-1; D is unresolved. CDR3 length equals 15 residues. CDR1 KGHSH and CDR2 LQKENI come from the germline V gene. The V gene lost 2 bases and the J gene lost 4 bases, with 14 bases spanning the gap. In DNA, the CDR3 is TGTGCCAGCTCACCAGGCCTAATTGAAGGCACTGAAGCTTTCTTT. Translated, it gives CASSPGLIEGTEAFF.

In this sample, this clonotype turned up a few times. Given a much more abundant clone one base away, this may be a read error. V and J are TRBV20-1 and TRBJ2-1; D is possibly TRBD1 (6 bases). The germline V gene encodes CDR1 DFQATT and CDR2 SNEGSKA (reference sequence). This CDR3 has 11 residues. CDR3 sequence (DNA): TGCAGTGCTCACAGGGTAAATGCGCAGTTCTTC. Translating gives CSAHRVNAQFF.

This clonotype occurred many times. The chain recombines TRBV4-3 with TRBJ2-2; the D is unclear. Germline CDR1 reads LGHNA; CDR2 reads YSLEER. V shed 0 bases and J shed 1 base, with 12 bases lying between them. The CDR3 has 17 residues. The CDR3 bases are TGCGCCAGCAGCCAAGATCTGGCGGCCAAGAACACCGGGGAGCTGTTTTTT. Translation: CASSQDLAAKNTGELFF.

This clonotype was detected many times. The chain uses TRBV10-2 and TRBJ1-2; a possible D gene is TRBD1 (6 bases). The CDR3 spans 15 residues. V lost 4 bases, J lost 4 bases, and 16 bases lay in between. Germline lookup yields CDR1 WSHSY and CDR2 SAAADI. The CDR3 region is CASSVPGPQGYGYTF. The DNA for the CDR3 is TGCGCCAGCAGTGTTCCGGGTCCACAGGGCTATGGCTACACCTTC.

With regard to this clonotype: Possible read error: a much larger clone is one base away. The chain joins TRBV5-1 to TRBJ2-6, with D possibly being TRBD1 or TRBD2 (6 bases each). Germline loops: CDR1 SGHRS, CDR2 YFSETQ. This CDR3 contains 15 residues. Here the CDR3 DNA reads TGCGCCAGCAGCGGGGGCGCGGGCGGGGCCAAAGTCCTGACTTTC. It codes for CASSGGAGGAKVLTF.

This clonotype has a count of ten or more. This rearrangement joins TRBV5-1 to TRBJ2-7; D not resolved. Trimming left V 2 bases short and J 5 bases short, with 17 bases between. The CDR3 covers 15 residues. The germline gives CDR1 SGHRS, CDR2 YFSETQ. The CDR3 loop is CASSLLTTNYDEQYF. CDR3 in DNA: TGCGCCAGCAGCTTATTGACAACAAATTACGACGAGCAGTACTTC.

This clonotype was observed many times. The chain carries TRBV12-3 or TRBV12-4 and TRBJ1-4; D gene ambiguous. CDR3 length: 12 residues. Trimming removed 7 bases from V and 7 bases from J, with 10 bases in between. CDR3 protein: CASTAGSEKLFF. CDR3 sequence (DNA): TGTGCCAGCACCGCCGGGTCTGAAAAACTGTTTTTT.

This clonotype was seen at least ten times. This chain uses TRBV7-2 with TRBJ1-5; D gene uncertain. Germline V CDR1 and CDR2: SGHTA, FQGNSA. Trimming took off 1 base at V and 0 bases at J, with 7 bases between the two ends. This CDR3 spans 15 amino acids. The CDR3 is CASSLDGVSNQPQHF. CDR3 nucleotide sequence: TGTGCCAGCAGCTTAGATGGGGTTAGCAATCAGCCCCAGCATTTT.